This entry lists 18 T cell receptor beta chains sequenced from one sample in a study of blood T cell repertoires in COVID-19. Profiled with immunoSEQ multiplex PCR; TCRdb holds only in-frame clones, not every one. The sample holds about 270,000 clones, over 75% seen once. The specimen was peripheral blood. These receptors were obtained from a woman in her 70s with acute or convalescent COVID-19.

This sequence joins TRBV30 and TRBJ1-6, with D hard to call. The CDR3 length is 15 residues. Germline CDR1 reads GTSNPN; CDR2 reads SVGIG (reference sequence). V was clipped by 3 bases and J by 6 bases, with 15 bases between them. For the CDR3, the DNA is TGTGCCTGGAGGACCCACCAAACGGGTAATTCACCCCTCCACTTT. Translating it yields CAWRTHQTGNSPLHF.

This chain connects TRBV5-5 to TRBJ1-1; possible D gene TRBD1, 5 bases. The germline V and J ends were trimmed by 2 bases and 10 bases, with 15 bases remaining between them. This CDR3 region has 13 residues. Germline values: CDR1 SGHKS, CDR2 YYEKEE (reference sequence). The CDR3 nucleotides read TGTGCCAGCAGCTTCTTCGCTGGGGGGGGAGCTTTCTTT. Its translation is CASSFFAGGGAFF.

This sequence joins TRBV3-1 (or the pseudogene TRBV3-2) and TRBJ1-5; D is ambiguous. Germline-derived CDR1 and CDR2 are LGHDT and YNNKEL (reference sequence). V lost 0 bases and J lost 0, with 12 bases in between. The CDR3 loop spans 17 amino acids. The CDR3 DNA reads TGTGCCAGCAGCCAAGATCGGGCGGGAACTAGCAATCAGCCCCAGCATTTT. As protein: CASSQDRAGTSNQPQHF.

The chain has TRBV3-1 (or the pseudogene TRBV3-2) and TRBJ2-5, with D maybe TRBD2 (5 bases). The CDR3 has 14 amino acids. Trimming pared 2 bases from V and 6 bases from J, leaving 13 bases between. Germline values: CDR1 LGHDT, CDR2 YNNKEL (reference sequence). In DNA, the CDR3 is TGTGCCAGCAGCCAATACTCGGGAATGAAGACCCAGTACTTC. It is translated as CASSQYSGMKTQYF.

This clone came up a few times. V usage is TRBV12-3 or TRBV12-4 and J usage is TRBJ1-5; D is unclear. The CDR3 length is 13 residues. The ends were cut back, 3 bases at V and 6 bases at J, with 9 bases in the middle. The CDR3 loop is CASSFGEGQPQHF. The CDR3 DNA sequence: TGTGCCAGCAGTTTCGGGGAAGGTCAGCCCCAGCATTTT.

This chain joins TRBV21-1 and TRBJ2-2; the D call in the table, TRBD2, was not verified against the DNA. TRBV21-1 is a pseudogene segment. This CDR3 is 15 amino acids long. The CDR3 DNA sequence: TGTGCCAGCAGCAAGGTAGCGGGGGCAACCGGGGAGCTGTTTTTT. Translating it yields CASSKVAGATGELFF.

The chain employs TRBV27 and TRBJ2-5; the D gene is possibly TRBD1 (5 bases). CDR3 length: 17 residues. The germline CDR1 and CDR2 sequences are MNHEY and SMNVEV (reference sequence). Deletions cut 2 bases from V and 2 bases from J, with 18 bases between. CDR3 loop: CASSLGAREYSQETQYF. The CDR3 nucleotides read TGTGCCAGCAGTTTAGGCGCCAGGGAATACTCTCAAGAGACCCAGTACTTC.

The genes are TRBV14 and TRBJ2-5, with TRBD1 identical over 9 bases. The V gene end was trimmed by 6 bases and the J gene end by 4 bases; junction bases not matched to a gene: 9. Looked up from germline, CDR1 is SGHDN and CDR2 is FVKESK. This CDR3 is 15 amino acids long. The DNA for the CDR3 is TGTGCCAGCAGTCGCACAGGGGGCGGGGCAGAGACCCAGTACTTC. It codes for CASSRTGGGAETQYF. The full variable domain, completed using reference TRBV14 and TRBJ2-5, is EAGVTQFPSHSVIEKGQTVTLRCDPISGHDNLYWYRRVMGKEIKFLLHFVKESKQDESGMPNNRFLAERTGGTYSTLKVQPAELEDSGVYFCASSRTGGGAETQYFGPGTRLLVL.

V is TRBV5-1 and J is TRBJ2-5; a weak D match, TRBD1 (6 bases). Germline lookup yields CDR1 SGHRS and CDR2 YFSETQ. This CDR3 contains 15 residues. The ends were cut back, 4 bases at V and 7 bases at J, with 20 bases in the middle. The CDR3 protein is CASSPSTGSEGTQYF. Here the CDR3 DNA reads TGCGCCAGCAGCCCCTCGACAGGATCTGAGGGGACCCAGTACTTC.

This chain joins TRBV12-5 and TRBJ2-5, with 8 bases identical to TRBD1. With 5 bases clipped from V and 11 bases from J, the junction kept 19 bases outside the gene matches. CDR3 length: 16 amino acids. Germline CDR1 LGHNT, CDR2 FRNRAP. This chain's CDR3 is CASGPPETGAGRGQYF. The CDR3 DNA sequence: TGTGCTAGTGGTCCCCCGGAGACAGGGGCTGGTAGAGGGCAGTACTTC.

In the case of this clone: Other nucleotide sequences from this sample produce the same CDR3. The rearrangement uses TRBV12-3 or TRBV12-4 and TRBJ2-5, with a tentative D call TRBD1 (5 bases). This CDR3 has 13 amino acids. The ends were cut back, 3 bases at V and 3 bases at J, with 8 bases in the middle. Written as DNA, the CDR3 is TGTGCCAGCAGTTTCGCAGGGAAAGAGACCCAGTACTTC. This translates into CASSFAGKETQYF.

J is TRBJ2-1 and V is TRBV2; the D is unclear. Germline loops: CDR1 SNHLY, CDR2 FYNNEI. This CDR3 has 13 amino acids. V shed 6 bases and J shed 1 base, with 7 bases lying between them. CDR3 region: CASSQLSYNEQFF. The CDR3 DNA follows: TGTGCCAGCAGCCAGTTGTCCTACAATGAGCAGTTCTTC.

J is TRBJ1-1 and V is TRBV7-2, with D hard to call. The CDR3 has 14 residues. Between the trimmed V and J ends, which lost 5 bases and 3 bases, there was a span of 13 bases. Germline CDR1 and CDR2: SGHTA and FQGNSA. The CDR3 coding sequence is TGTGCCAGCAGCCGGCGATGGAGGGACACTGAAGCTTTCTTT. This translates into CASSRRWRDTEAFF.

V and J are TRBV2 and TRBJ2-7; the match to TRBD1 covers 9 bases. V dropped 5 bases and J dropped 2; count of bases not matched to a gene: 4. The CDR3 consists of 14 residues. Per germline, CDR1 SNHLY and CDR2 FYNNEI. CDR3 residues: CASSRQGEAYEQYF. In DNA form, the CDR3 reads TGTGCCAGCAGTAGACAGGGGGAGGCCTACGAGCAGTACTTC.

With respect to this clone: Other DNA sequences in this sample translate to the same CDR3. This chain links TRBV9 with TRBJ2-5, with 11 positions matching TRBD2. V dropped 0 bases and J dropped 4; count of bases not matched to a gene: 5. The CDR3 runs 16 residues. Looked up from germline, CDR1 is SGDLS and CDR2 is YYNGEE. The CDR3 nucleotides read TGTGCCAGCAGCGTAGCTGGGCTAGCGGGGGGAGAGACCCAGTACTTC. Protein: CASSVAGLAGGETQYF.

CDR3 DNA sequence: TGTGCCAGCAGTGCCGGGACAGGGACTGGCTACACCTTC. The encoded protein is CASSAGTGTGYTF. The V call is TRBV6-4, the J call TRBJ1-2; 9 bases fit TRBD1. This CDR3 is 13 amino acids long. V lost 4 bases to trimming and J lost 7 bases; unmatched junction nucleotides: 4. CDR1 and CDR2 from the germline V gene are MRHNA and SNTAGT.

This chain uses TRBV5-1 with TRBJ2-7, with TRBD2 matching over 11 bases. V shed 0 bases and J 5 bases; nucleotides not matched to a gene: 4. This CDR3 is 15 amino acids long. CDR1 is SGHRS, CDR2 YFSETQ, per germline. The CDR3 bases are TGCGCCAGCAGCTTGGCACTAGCGGGGGTAAACGAGCAGTACTTC. This codes for CASSLALAGVNEQYF.

The rearrangement links TRBV27 to TRBJ2-2; D may be TRBD1 (5 bases). Germline-derived CDR1 and CDR2 are MNHEY and SMNVEV (reference sequence). V was pared by 5 bases and J by 7 bases, with 8 bases between. The CDR3 is 12 amino acids. The CDR3 DNA is TGTGCCAGCAGTCAGACAGTCGGGGAGCTGTTTTTT. Translating it yields CASSQTVGELFF.